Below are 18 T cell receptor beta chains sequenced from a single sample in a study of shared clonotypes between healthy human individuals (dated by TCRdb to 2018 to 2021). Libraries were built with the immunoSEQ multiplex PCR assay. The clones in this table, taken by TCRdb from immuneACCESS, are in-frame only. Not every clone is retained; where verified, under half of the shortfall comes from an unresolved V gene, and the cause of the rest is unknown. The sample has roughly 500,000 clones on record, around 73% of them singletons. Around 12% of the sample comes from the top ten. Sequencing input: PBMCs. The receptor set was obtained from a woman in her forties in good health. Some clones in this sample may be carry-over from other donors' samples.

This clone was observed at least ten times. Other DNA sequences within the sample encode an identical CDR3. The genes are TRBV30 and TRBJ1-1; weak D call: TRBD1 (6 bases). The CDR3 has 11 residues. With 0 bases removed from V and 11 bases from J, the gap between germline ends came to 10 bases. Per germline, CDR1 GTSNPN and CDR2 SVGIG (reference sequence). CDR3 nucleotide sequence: TGTGCCTGGAGTGTACACAGGGCCGCTTTCTTT. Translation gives CAWSVHRAAFF.

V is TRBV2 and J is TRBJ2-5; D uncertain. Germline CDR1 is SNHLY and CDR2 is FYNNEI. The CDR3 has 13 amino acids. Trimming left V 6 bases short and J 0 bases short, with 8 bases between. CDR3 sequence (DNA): TGTGCCAGCAGGGAGACAAACCAAGAGACCCAGTACTTC. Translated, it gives CASRETNQETQYF.

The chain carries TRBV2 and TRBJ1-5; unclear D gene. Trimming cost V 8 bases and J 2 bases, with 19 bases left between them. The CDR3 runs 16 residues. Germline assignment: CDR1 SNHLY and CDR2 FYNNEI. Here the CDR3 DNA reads TGTGCCAGCCTGCCAGCCCGGGGTTTAGGCAATCAGCCCCAGCATTTT. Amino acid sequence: CASLPARGLGNQPQHF.

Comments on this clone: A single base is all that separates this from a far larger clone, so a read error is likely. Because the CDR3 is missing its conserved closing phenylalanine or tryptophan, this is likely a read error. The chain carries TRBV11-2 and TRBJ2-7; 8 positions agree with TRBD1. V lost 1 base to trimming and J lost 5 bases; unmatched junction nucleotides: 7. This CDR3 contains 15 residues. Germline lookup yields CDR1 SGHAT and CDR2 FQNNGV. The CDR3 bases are TGTGCCAGCAGCTTAGGACAGGGGCCGCGGCACGAGCAGTACCTC. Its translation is CASSLGQGPRHEQYL.

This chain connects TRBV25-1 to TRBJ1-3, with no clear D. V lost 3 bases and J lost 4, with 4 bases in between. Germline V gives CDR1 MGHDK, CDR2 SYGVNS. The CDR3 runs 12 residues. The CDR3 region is CASSDSGNTIYF. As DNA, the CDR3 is TGTGCCAGCAGTGATTCAGGAAACACCATATATTTT.

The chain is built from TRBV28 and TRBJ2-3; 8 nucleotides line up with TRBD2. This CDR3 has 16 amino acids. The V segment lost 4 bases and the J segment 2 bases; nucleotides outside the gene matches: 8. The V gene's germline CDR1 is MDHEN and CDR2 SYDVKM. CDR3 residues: CASSSRGGSFTDTQYF. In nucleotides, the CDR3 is TGTGCCAGCAGTTCGCGCGGGGGGTCCTTCACAGATACGCAGTATTTT. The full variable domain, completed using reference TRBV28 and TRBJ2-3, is DVKVTQSSRYLVKRTGEKVFLECVQDMDHENMFWYRQDPGLGLRLIYFSYDVKMKEKGDIPEGYSVSREKKERFSLILESASTNQTSMYLCASSSRGGSFTDTQYFGPGTRLTVL.

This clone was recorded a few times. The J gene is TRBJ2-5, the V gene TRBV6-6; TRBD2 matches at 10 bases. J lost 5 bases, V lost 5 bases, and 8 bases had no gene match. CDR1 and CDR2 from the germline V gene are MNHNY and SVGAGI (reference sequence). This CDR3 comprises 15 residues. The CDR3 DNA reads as TGTGCCAGCAGTGACCCTAGCGGGAGTGGGGAGACCCAGTACTTC. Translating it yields CASSDPSGSGETQYF.

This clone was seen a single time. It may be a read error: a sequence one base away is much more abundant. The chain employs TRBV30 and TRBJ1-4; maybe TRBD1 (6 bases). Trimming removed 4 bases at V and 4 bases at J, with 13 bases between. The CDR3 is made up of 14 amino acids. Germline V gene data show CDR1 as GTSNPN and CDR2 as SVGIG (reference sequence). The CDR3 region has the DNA TGTGCCTGGAATACAGGGTTGGGTAATGAAAAACTGTTTTTT. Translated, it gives CAWNTGLGNEKLFF.

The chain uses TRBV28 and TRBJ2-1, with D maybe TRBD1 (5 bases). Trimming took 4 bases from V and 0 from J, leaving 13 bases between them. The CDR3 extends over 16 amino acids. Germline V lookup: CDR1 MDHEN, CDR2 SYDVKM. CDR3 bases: TGTGCCAGCAGTTCTAAGCGACAGAGCTCCTACAATGAGCAGTTCTTC. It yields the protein CASSSKRQSSYNEQFF.

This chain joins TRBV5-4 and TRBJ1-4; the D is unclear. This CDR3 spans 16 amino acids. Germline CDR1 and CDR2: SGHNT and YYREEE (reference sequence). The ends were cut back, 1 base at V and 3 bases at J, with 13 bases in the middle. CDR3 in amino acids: CASSLFLGASNEKLFF. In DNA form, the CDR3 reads TGTGCCAGCAGCTTGTTTTTGGGCGCGTCTAATGAAAAACTGTTTTTT.

In DNA form, the CDR3 reads TGTGCCAGCAGCCGCCGGGCACTTTATAATGAAAAACTGTTTTTT. Protein sequence: CASSRRALYNEKLFF. The chain joins TRBV4-2 to TRBJ1-4; D is unclear. The CDR3 has 15 amino acids. In germline, CDR1 is LGHNA, CDR2 YNFKEQ. The V and J ends lost 4 bases and 4 bases respectively, with 13 bases between them.

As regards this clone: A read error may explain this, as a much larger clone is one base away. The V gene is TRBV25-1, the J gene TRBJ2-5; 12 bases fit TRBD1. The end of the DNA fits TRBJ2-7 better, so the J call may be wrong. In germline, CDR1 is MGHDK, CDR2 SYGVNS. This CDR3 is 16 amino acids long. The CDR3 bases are TGTGCCAGCAGTGGAGGGACAGGGGGCTCCTCCTACGAGCAGTACTTC. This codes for CASSGGTGGSSYEQYF.

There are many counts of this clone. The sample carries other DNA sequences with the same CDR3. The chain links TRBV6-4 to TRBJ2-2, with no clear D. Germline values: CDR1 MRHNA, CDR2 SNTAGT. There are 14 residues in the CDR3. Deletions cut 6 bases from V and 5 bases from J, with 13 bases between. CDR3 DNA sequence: TGTGCCAGCAGCGTCGACGCCCCGACCGGGGAGCTGTTTTTT. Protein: CASSVDAPTGELFF.

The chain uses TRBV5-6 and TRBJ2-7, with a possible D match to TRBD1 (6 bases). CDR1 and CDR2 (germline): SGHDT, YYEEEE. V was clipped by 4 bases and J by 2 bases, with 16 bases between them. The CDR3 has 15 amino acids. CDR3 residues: CASSVGTRPTYEQYF. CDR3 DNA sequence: TGTGCCAGCAGCGTCGGGACAAGGCCGACCTACGAGCAGTACTTC.

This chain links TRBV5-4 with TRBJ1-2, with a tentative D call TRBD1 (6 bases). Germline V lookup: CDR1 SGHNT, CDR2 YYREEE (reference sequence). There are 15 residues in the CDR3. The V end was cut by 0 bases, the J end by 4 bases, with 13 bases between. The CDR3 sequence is CASSLGQGKAYGYTF. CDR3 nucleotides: TGTGCCAGCAGCTTGGGTCAGGGGAAGGCCTATGGCTACACCTTC.

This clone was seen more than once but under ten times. CDR3 sequence (DNA): TGTGCCAGCAGCTTGGGGTTTAGCGGGAGACGAGCCCCATTTGAGCAGTTCTTC. As protein: CASSLGFSGRRAPFEQFF. The chain carries TRBV5-4 and TRBJ2-1; 9 bases line up with TRBD2. Germline assignment: CDR1 SGHNT and CDR2 YYREEE (reference sequence). The CDR3 consists of 18 residues. The V and J ends lost 0 bases and 9 bases, in that order; junction bases with no gene match: 16.

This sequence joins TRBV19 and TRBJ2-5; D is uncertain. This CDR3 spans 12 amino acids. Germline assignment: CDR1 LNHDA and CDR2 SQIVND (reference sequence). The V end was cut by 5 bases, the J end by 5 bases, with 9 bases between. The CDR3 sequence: CASSPTSETQYF. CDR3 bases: TGTGCCAGTAGTCCCACGTCGGAGACCCAGTACTTC.

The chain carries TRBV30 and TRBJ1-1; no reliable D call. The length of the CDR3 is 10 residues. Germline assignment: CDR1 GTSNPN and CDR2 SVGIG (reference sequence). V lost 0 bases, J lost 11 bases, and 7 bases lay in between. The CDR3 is CAWSVSEAFF. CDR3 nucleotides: TGTGCCTGGAGTGTCAGCGAGGCTTTCTTT.